This T cell receptor (beta chain) derives from a study of cytomegalovirus exposure and HLA in healthy donors. With 60 Vbeta and 13 Jbeta primers, the PCR was carried out. Data came from immunoSEQ multiplex PCR; TCRdb stores just in-frame clones and leaves some out. Seen here are 200,000 to 250,000 clones, about 81% observed once, and the top ten hold 7% to 9%. A remark on this clone: Its antigen is as yet unknown.

Study-wide results and caveats: A missense variant in DCLRE1C was later tied to TCR beta V- and J-gene trimming. Presence/absence results assume similar sequencing depth per donor, which may not hold. Donors belonging to an Asian-associated ancestry cluster reportedly showed fewer N-insertions in productive TCRs than the approximately 670-donor mean, according to what a later analysis found.

Germline CDR1 is LNHDA and CDR2 is SQIVND (reference sequence). CDR3 size: 15 residues. The ends were cut back, 3 bases at V and 0 bases at J, with 11 bases in the middle. This chain links TRBV19 with TRBJ1-1; tentatively, D is TRBD1 (5 bases). This clonotype was sampled from a woman aged 55-75 years in good health and CMV-seropositive. The specimen was PBMCs. This CDR3 reads CASSIQGIMNTEAFF. CDR3 nucleotides: TGTGCCAGTAGTATCCAGGGAATAATGAACACTGAAGCTTTCTTT.